This note documents a single T cell receptor beta chain sequence. The CDR3 spans 12 residues. The germline V gene encodes CDR1 MDHEN and CDR2 SYDVKM. V was cut by 6 bases and J by 8 bases, with 13 bases left in between. The protocol was immunoSEQ multiplex PCR, while the TCRdb copy is restricted to in-frame clones and leaves out a portion. This table has under 40,000 clones, around 89% appearing once. The sample comes from a study of PD-L1 blockade in urothelial cancer. About the study: Males with bladder-origin urothelial cancer made up twenty-five of 29 patients. Typically, measured as a median, blood samples had about 140,000 T cells.

Sample: PBMCs, taken around atezolizumab (anti-PD-L1) treatment. This chain uses TRBV28 with TRBJ1-1; D is ambiguous. The clonotype was recovered from a man aged 55-75 years with urothelial cancer. The CDR3 protein is CASSQSLREAFF. CDR3 DNA: TGTGCCAGCAGCCAATCTCTGCGAGAAGCTTTCTTT.